This entry lists 15 T cell receptor beta chains sequenced from one sample in a study of post-analysis software for immune sequencing data. Study results and limitations: In patients, about 5 TRBV segments were more frequent than in controls, with TRBV5-6, TRBV5-1 and TRBV20-1 among them.

What these receptors recognize is not known. TCR beta cDNA libraries had unique molecular identifiers. TCRdb redid the calling of the PCR reads with MiXCR, one entry per CDR3 protein. Of roughly 650,000 distinct CDR3 sequences in the sample, around 60% were seen once. Sequenced: blood. The receptors stem from a girl aged 2 to 9 with multiple sclerosis.

The V and J genes are TRBV6-5 and TRBJ2-7; TRBD2 matches at 8 bases. This CDR3 has 13 residues. V trimming: 6 bases; J trimming: 3 bases; junction bases outside the gene matches: 4. Germline V CDR1 and CDR2: MNHEY, SVGAGI. In DNA form, the CDR3 reads TGTGCCAGCAGGGGAGCGGGAGTCTACGAGCAGTACTTC. The encoded protein is CASRGAGVYEQYF.

Points on this clonotype: A read error may produce the germline difference seen at one junction end. The genes are TRBV15 and TRBJ2-5; D not certain. The CDR3 length is 15 residues. Germline loops: CDR1 LNHNV, CDR2 YYDKDF (reference sequence). CDR3 sequence (DNA): TGTGCCACCAGCAGAGAAGTCACTGGCCAAGAGGCCCAGTACTTC. Amino acid sequence: CATSREVTGQEAQYF.

This clonotype was picked up many times. The J gene is TRBJ2-1, the V gene TRBV7-9, with 7 nucleotides matching TRBD1. CDR3 length equals 13 residues. CDR1 is SEHNR and CDR2 is FQNEAQ in the germline V gene (reference sequence). V shed 6 bases and J 4 bases; nucleotides not matched to a gene: 3. CDR3 region: CASSPGQYNEQFF. CDR3 DNA: TGTGCCAGCAGTCCGGGACAGTACAATGAGCAGTTCTTC.

The chain has TRBV7-2 and TRBJ2-4; D unclear. Germline CDR1 SGHTA, CDR2 FQGNSA. V was shortened by 4 bases and J by 8 bases, with 9 bases between the two germline ends. The CDR3 totals 12 residues. CDR3 amino acids: CASSSRGDIQYF. In DNA, the CDR3 is TGTGCCAGCAGCTCCCGAGGCGACATTCAGTACTTC.

The CDR3 here is CSVAARSYNEQFF. The CDR3 nucleotides read TGCAGCGTTGCCGCCCGCTCCTACAATGAGCAGTTCTTC. V is TRBV29-1 and J is TRBJ2-1; D not certain. The germline V and J ends were trimmed by 4 bases and 0 bases, with 7 bases remaining between them. Germline CDR1 and CDR2: SQVTM and ANQGSEA. The CDR3 extends over 13 amino acids.

J is TRBJ1-2 and V is TRBV5-1; D uncertain. Per the germline V gene, CDR1 is SGHRS and CDR2 is YFSETQ. The CDR3 has 13 residues. The V gene lost 1 base and the J gene lost 6 bases, with 10 bases spanning the gap. The CDR3 coding sequence is TGCGCCAGCAGCTTGCGGCAAACAAATGGCTACACCTTC. Amino acids: CASSLRQTNGYTF.

The chain carries TRBV3-1 and TRBJ1-1; 10 positions agree with TRBD1. The CDR3 runs 15 residues. The V gene's germline CDR1 is LGHDT and CDR2 YNNKEL (reference sequence). The junction had 1 base not matched to a gene; V was cut back by 0 bases and J by 3 bases. CDR3 nucleotide sequence: TGTGCCAGCAGCCAAGAGGGACAGGGGTACACTGAAGCTTTCTTT. Translation: CASSQEGQGYTEAFF.

The chain recombines TRBV27 with TRBJ2-4, with 7 bases aligning to TRBD1. Germline CDR1 reads MNHEY; CDR2 reads SMNVEV (reference sequence). V lost 1 base to trimming and J lost 5 bases; unmatched junction nucleotides: 5. There are 15 residues in the CDR3. Written as DNA, the CDR3 is TGTGCCAGCAGTTTATTGGGGACAGAAGAAAACATTCAGTACTTC. Encoded protein: CASSLLGTEENIQYF.

The rearrangement links TRBV20-1 to TRBJ2-5, with D perhaps matching TRBD2 (6 bases). Germline CDR1 DFQATT, CDR2 SNEGSKA (reference sequence). The CDR3 has 13 residues. V was pared by 6 bases and J by 5 bases, with 16 bases between. Written as DNA, the CDR3 is TGCAGTGCCCCCTCGACTAGATGGGAGACCCAGTACTTC. Amino acids: CSAPSTRWETQYF.

This clonotype was seen a few times. The chain recombines TRBV29-1 with TRBJ2-1; TRBD2 aligns across 10 bases. Germline CDR1 SQVTM, CDR2 ANQGSEA. This CDR3 is built from 14 residues. V lost 2 bases to trimming and J lost 6 bases; unmatched junction nucleotides: 4. The CDR3, as DNA: TGCAGCGTTGAAATCCTAGCGGGGGCCAATGAGCAGTTCTTC. This gives the protein CSVEILAGANEQFF.

The chain combines TRBV7-9 with TRBJ2-3; the D is unclear. CDR3 length equals 12 residues. Trimming pared 5 bases from V and 11 bases from J, leaving 14 bases between. The germline CDR1 and CDR2 sequences are SEHNR and FQNEAQ (reference sequence). CDR3 in DNA: TGTGCCAGCAGCCCCAATTCCGGCCAGCAGTATTTT. It specifies CASSPNSGQQYF.

The J gene is TRBJ1-2, the V gene TRBV14, with D hard to call. CDR3 length: 13 residues. Germline CDR1 reads SGHDN; CDR2 reads FVKESK. Trimming pared 1 base from V and 1 base from J, leaving 4 bases between. The CDR3 nucleotides read TGTGCCAGCAGCCAAGTACTTAACTATGGCTACACCTTC. Its protein is CASSQVLNYGYTF.

This chain links TRBV7-9 with TRBJ1-2, with 7 nucleotides matching TRBD1. The CDR3 loop spans 15 amino acids. Germline CDR1 SEHNR, CDR2 FQNEAQ (reference sequence). V lost 4 bases to trimming and J lost 7 bases; unmatched junction nucleotides: 12. In nucleotides, the CDR3 is TGTGCCAGCAGCTCCAGAGGACAGGCGAGGTCTGGCTACACCTTC. It codes for CASSSRGQARSGYTF.

The chain has TRBV28 and TRBJ1-1; D is unresolved. This CDR3 is built from 21 residues. CDR1 and CDR2 (germline): MDHEN, SYDVKM. V was trimmed by 1 base and J by 0 bases, leaving 27 bases between them. CDR3 nucleotides: TGTGCCAGCAGTTTATCCTTAGAAGCCTGGAGAGCCCTCGAGATGAACACTGAAGCTTTCTTT. It is translated as CASSLSLEAWRALEMNTEAFF.

This clonotype has only a few counts. The genes are TRBV6-6 and TRBJ2-1; 7 bases align to TRBD1. The germline gives CDR1 MNHNY, CDR2 SVGAGI (reference sequence). CDR3 length: 15 residues. J lost 9 bases, V lost 2 bases, and 10 bases had no gene match. The CDR3: CASSYARGREGEQFF. The CDR3 nucleotides read TGTGCCAGCAGTTACGCGAGGGGGCGTGAGGGTGAGCAGTTCTTC.